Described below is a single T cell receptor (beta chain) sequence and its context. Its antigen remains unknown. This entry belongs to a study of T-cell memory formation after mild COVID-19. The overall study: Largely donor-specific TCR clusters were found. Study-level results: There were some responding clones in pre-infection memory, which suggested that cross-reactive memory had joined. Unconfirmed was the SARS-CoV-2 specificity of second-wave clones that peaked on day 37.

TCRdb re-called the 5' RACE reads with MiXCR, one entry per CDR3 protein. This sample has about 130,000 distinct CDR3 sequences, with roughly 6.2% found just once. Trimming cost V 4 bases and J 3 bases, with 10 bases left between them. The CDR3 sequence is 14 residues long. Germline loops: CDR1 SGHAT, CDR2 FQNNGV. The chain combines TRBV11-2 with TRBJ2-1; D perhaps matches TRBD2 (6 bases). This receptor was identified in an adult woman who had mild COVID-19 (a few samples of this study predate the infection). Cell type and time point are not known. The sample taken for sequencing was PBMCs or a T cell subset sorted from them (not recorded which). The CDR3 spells CASSSGLVYNEQFF. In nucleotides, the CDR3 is TGTGCCAGCAGCTCGGGACTCGTCTACAATGAGCAGTTCTTC.